This is a list of T cell receptor beta chains from one sample in a study of T cells in Graves' hyperthyroidism and ophthalmopathy. MiXCR was run by TCRdb on the multiplex PCR reads, yielding one entry per CDR3 protein. Here the sample spans about 640,000 distinct CDR3 sequences, less than 25% being singletons. Sequencing was carried out using blood. The receptors were gathered from a man aged 25 to 40 with Graves' ophthalmopathy. The CDR3 runs from the conserved cysteine through the conserved F or W. D genes are given only for firm matches. Size is stated for part of the rows, as once, few or many counts, or as a class when the clone is expanded.

D: .
V: TRBV7-3
size: few
J: TRBJ2-2
CDR3: CASSWGRSTGELFF

D: .
V: TRBV11-2
size: .
J: TRBJ2-3
CDR3: CASSQGLKNTDTQYF

D: TRBD2
V: TRBV28
size: few
J: TRBJ2-1
CDR3: CASSFDGGNEQFF

D: .
V: TRBV4-1
size: few
J: TRBJ2-5
CDR3: CASSLNAGSGTGETQYF

D: .
V: TRBV6-9
size: once
J: TRBJ2-7
CDR3: CASSYGPRGSYEQYF

D: TRBD2
V: TRBV30
size: few
J: TRBJ2-1
CDR3: CAWSPTASGYYNEQFF

D: .
V: TRBV27
size: few
J: TRBJ2-1
CDR3: CASSETGLGNNEQFF

D: .
V: TRBV6-1
size: few
J: TRBJ1-1
CDR3: CASMGNTEAFF

D: TRBD2
V: TRBV6-1
size: many
J: TRBJ2-3
CDR3: CASSETSGRLDTQYF

D: TRBD2
V: TRBV18
size: few
J: TRBJ2-7
CDR3: CASSRGTSGRASYEQYF

D: .
V: TRBV29-1
size: .
J: TRBJ1-5
CDR3: CSVFTGHNQPQHF